This TCR beta chain came from a study of shared clonotypes between healthy human individuals. Genomic DNA of each subset was evenly split across several immunoSEQ plates. Measured with immunoSEQ multiplex PCR; TCRdb has only the in-frame clones, and not every one. Here the sample spans 2 million to 2.5 million clones, 85% to 95% being singletons. This clone showed up just once. Germline values: CDR1 MDHEN, CDR2 SYDVKM. The V end was cut by 6 bases, the J end by 4 bases, with 19 bases between. The length of the CDR3 is 16 residues. The origin of this receptor is a man between 18 and 35 years old in good health. Some clones in this sample may be carry-over from other donors' samples. Sequencing was performed on naive CD4+ T cells from PBMCs. Subset denoted: CD45RA+ positively selected. The chain couples TRBV28 to TRBJ1-5; D might be TRBD1 (5 bases). Written as DNA, the CDR3 is TGTGCCAGCAGACCTACAGGCACGATAATGAATCAGCCCCAGCATTTT. This translates into CASRPTGTIMNQPQHF.